The 14 T cell receptor beta chains reported below all come from one sample, sequenced in a study of PD-1 blockade in mismatch repair-deficient tumors. Sequencing used immunoSEQ multiplex PCR; TCRdb keeps in-frame clones, though not all of them. The sample has roughly 130,000 clones, roughly 90% seen once. The sample consisted of peripheral blood, taken almost 74 weeks after starting pembrolizumab. The receptors shown here come from an adult with mismatch repair-deficient cancer.

The genes are TRBV30 and TRBJ2-7; 9 bases are a match to TRBD2. CDR3 length: 14 residues. Losses at the gene ends were 0 bases for V and 5 bases for J; bases not matched to a gene: 5. Germline values: CDR1 GTSNPN, CDR2 SVGIG (reference sequence). CDR3 bases: TGTGCCTGGAGTGTCGGTAGCGGGAGTAACGAGCAGTACTTC. Translation gives CAWSVGSGSNEQYF.

This rearrangement joins TRBV7-9 to TRBJ1-4; 8 bases map to TRBD1. The J segment lost 2 bases and the V segment lost 5 bases, leaving 7 bases of the junction unmatched. The germline gives CDR1 SEHNR, CDR2 FQNEAQ (reference sequence). This CDR3 has 16 residues. CDR3 amino acids: CASSRTGYETNEKLFF. CDR3 in DNA: TGTGCCAGCAGCCGGACAGGGTATGAGACTAATGAAAAACTGTTTTTT.

About this clone itself: It is unclear where the CDR3 begins or ends on the DNA, so no DNA is shown, and the CDR3 is as TCRdb lists it. The chain is built from TRBV5-5 and TRBJ2-7; TRBD2 is the table's D call, not checked against the DNA. Looked up from germline, CDR1 is SGHKS and CDR2 is YYEKEE (reference sequence). The CDR3 is 14 amino acids long, termini counted. CDR3: CASSFGPGGNEQYF.

The rearrangement joins TRBV11-2 to TRBJ2-3, with 12 bases matching TRBD2. V lost 4 bases, J lost 1 base, and 3 bases stayed unmatched. The CDR3 is 16 amino acids. The germline gives CDR1 SGHAT, CDR2 FQNNGV. The CDR3: CASSSLAGGGTDTQYF. Written as DNA, the CDR3 is TGTGCCAGCAGCTCACTAGCGGGAGGCGGCACAGATACGCAGTATTTT. The full variable domain, its missing parts supplied by reference TRBV11-2 and TRBJ2-3, is EAGVAQSPRYKIIEKRQSVAFWCNPISGHATLYWYQQILGQGPKLLIQFQNNGVVDDSQLPKDRFSAERLKGVDSTLKIQPAKLEDSAVYLCASSSLAGGGTDTQYFGPGTRLTVL.

This chain links TRBV5-4 with TRBJ1-2; 8 bases match TRBD1. Germline values: CDR1 SGHNT, CDR2 YYREEE (reference sequence). Trimming removed 4 bases from V and 8 bases from J; junction bases left unmatched: 13. The CDR3 sequence is 15 residues long. The CDR3 region has the DNA TGTGCCAGCAGCCCCGAAGGACAGGGTACGGGGGGCTACACCTTC. Its protein product is CASSPEGQGTGGYTF.

The chain links TRBV7-9 to TRBJ2-6; 11 bases match TRBD1. J gave up 3 bases and V 0 bases, and 4 bases lay outside the gene matches. CDR1 is SEHNR, CDR2 FQNEAQ, per germline (reference sequence). The CDR3 has 18 residues. Here the CDR3 reads CASSLAGQGAYGANVLTF. The CDR3 nucleotides read TGTGCCAGCAGCTTAGCTGGACAGGGGGCTTATGGGGCCAACGTCCTGACTTTC.

The DNA for the CDR3 is TGTGCCAGCAGTTACCCAGGGGGCGCCTGGGTGGGTGGCTACACCTTC. Protein product: CASSYPGGAWVGGYTF. This sequence joins TRBV6-6 and TRBJ1-2, with 8 bases lining up with TRBD1. In germline, CDR1 is MNHNY, CDR2 SVGAGI (reference sequence). The CDR3 totals 16 residues. The V and J ends lost 2 bases and 7 bases, in that order; junction bases with no gene match: 12.

CDR3 sequence: CASSEPDSSYEQYF. Written as DNA, the CDR3 is TGTGCCAGCAGTGAGCCGGACAGCTCCTACGAGCAGTACTTC. This chain links TRBV6-1 with TRBJ2-7; the D gene is possibly TRBD1 (6 bases). CDR3 length equals 14 residues. Trimming removed 3 bases from V and 0 bases from J, with 9 bases in between. Germline V lookup: CDR1 MNHNS, CDR2 SASEGT.

CDR3: CATASNQPQHF. As DNA, the CDR3 is TGTGCCACGGCGAGCAATCAGCCCCAGCATTTT. The V and J genes are TRBV28 and TRBJ1-5; D is unclear. CDR3 length: 11 residues. Germline V gene lookup returns CDR1 MDHEN and CDR2 SYDVKM. Between the trimmed V and J ends, which lost 10 bases and 1 base, there was a span of 5 bases.

This chain joins TRBV13 and TRBJ2-7; TRBD2 agrees at 7 bases. Trimming cost V 5 bases and J 2 bases; bases outside gene matches: 6. The germline V gene has CDR1 PRHDT and CDR2 FYEKMQ (reference sequence). The CDR3 contains 14 residues. As DNA, the CDR3 is TGTGCCAGCAGCAGCGCTAGCGGAGCCTACGAGCAGTACTTC. Translation: CASSSASGAYEQYF.

The gene calls are TRBV9 and TRBJ2-5, with D possibly TRBD2 on 5 matching bases. V lost 0 bases, J lost 5 bases, and 14 bases lay in between. CDR1 and CDR2 (germline): SGDLS, YYNGEE. The CDR3 sequence is 15 residues long. CDR3 bases: TGTGCCAGCAGCGTAGGTCTAGGAGGCAGTGAGACCCAGTACTTC. Translated, it gives CASSVGLGGSETQYF.

V gene TRBV27 combines with J gene TRBJ1-2; D remains unclear. The CDR3 contains 14 residues. Germline loops: CDR1 MNHEY, CDR2 SMNVEV (reference sequence). The V gene lost 3 bases and the J gene lost 1 base, with 9 bases spanning the gap. In nucleotides, the CDR3 is TGTGCCAGCAGTTTTCAGGAGAGTAACTATGGCTACACCTTC. The encoded protein is CASSFQESNYGYTF.

The chain combines TRBV9 with TRBJ2-5; 10 bases are a match to TRBD2. CDR3 length: 14 residues. The trim removed 3 bases at V and 4 bases at J, leaving 3 bases unmatched. CDR1 SGDLS and CDR2 YYNGEE come from the germline V gene. The CDR3: CASSGLAGGETQYF. The CDR3 DNA reads as TGTGCCAGCAGCGGGTTAGCGGGAGGAGAGACCCAGTACTTC.

The chain employs TRBV4-3 and TRBJ2-7, with a possible D match to TRBD2 (6 bases). CDR1 and CDR2 from the germline V gene are LGHNA and YSLEER. Trimming cost V 0 bases and J 1 base, with 13 bases left between them. The CDR3 length is 16 residues. The CDR3 loop is CASSQDRGILSYEQYF. DNA of the CDR3: TGCGCCAGCAGCCAAGACCGCGGGATTTTGTCCTACGAGCAGTACTTC.